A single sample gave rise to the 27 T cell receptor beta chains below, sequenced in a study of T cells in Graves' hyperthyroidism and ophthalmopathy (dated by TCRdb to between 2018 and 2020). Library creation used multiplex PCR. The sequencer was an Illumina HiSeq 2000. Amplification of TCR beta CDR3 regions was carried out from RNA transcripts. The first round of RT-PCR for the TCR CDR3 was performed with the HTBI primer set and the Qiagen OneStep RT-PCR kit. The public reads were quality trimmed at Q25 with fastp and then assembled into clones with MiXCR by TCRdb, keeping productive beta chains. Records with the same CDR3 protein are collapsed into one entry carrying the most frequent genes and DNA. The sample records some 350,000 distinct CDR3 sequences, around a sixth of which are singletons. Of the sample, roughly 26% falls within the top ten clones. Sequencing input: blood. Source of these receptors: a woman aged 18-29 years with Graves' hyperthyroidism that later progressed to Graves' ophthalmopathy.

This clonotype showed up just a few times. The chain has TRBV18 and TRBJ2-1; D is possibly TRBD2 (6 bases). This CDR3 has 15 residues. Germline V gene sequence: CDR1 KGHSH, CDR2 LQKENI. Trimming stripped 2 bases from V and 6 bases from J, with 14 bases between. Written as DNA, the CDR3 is TGTGCCAGCTCACCATCTAGCGCCCAATTCAATGAGCAGTTCTTC. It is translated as CASSPSSAQFNEQFF.

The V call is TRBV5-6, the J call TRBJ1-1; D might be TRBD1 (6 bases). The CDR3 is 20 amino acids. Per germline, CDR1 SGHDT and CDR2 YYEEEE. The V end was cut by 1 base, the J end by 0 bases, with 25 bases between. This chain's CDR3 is CASSLKGEVLRTEVNTEAFF. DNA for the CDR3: TGTGCCAGCAGCTTGAAGGGGGAGGTATTGAGAACAGAAGTGAACACTGAAGCTTTCTTT.

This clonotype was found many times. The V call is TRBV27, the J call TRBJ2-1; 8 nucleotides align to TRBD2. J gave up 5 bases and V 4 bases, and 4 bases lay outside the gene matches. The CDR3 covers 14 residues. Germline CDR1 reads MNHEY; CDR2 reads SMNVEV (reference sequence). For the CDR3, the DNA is TGTGCCAGCAGTTACCGGGAGGGCCACAATGAGCAGTTCTTC. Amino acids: CASSYREGHNEQFF.

As DNA, the CDR3 is TGTGCCAGCAGCGACCGACAGGGGCCGCGTTACAATGAGCAGTTCTTC. Translated: CASSDRQGPRYNEQFF. The gene calls are TRBV9 and TRBJ2-1; 8 nucleotides match TRBD1. This CDR3 is built from 16 residues. The ends lost 3 bases at V and 4 bases at J; junction bases unmatched: 9. Germline V gene lookup returns CDR1 SGDLS and CDR2 YYNGEE.

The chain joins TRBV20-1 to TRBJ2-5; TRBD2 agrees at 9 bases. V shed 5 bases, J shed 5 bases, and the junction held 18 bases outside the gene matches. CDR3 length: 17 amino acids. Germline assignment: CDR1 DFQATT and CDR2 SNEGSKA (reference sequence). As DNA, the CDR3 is TGCAGTGCTGGGGGGGCTAGCGGGAAAGTTATTGAGGAGACCCAGTACTTC. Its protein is CSAGGASGKVIEETQYF.

The CDR3 nucleotides are TGTGCCAGCAGCCGGACTAGCGGGAGCTGGGATACGCAGTATTTT. It codes for CASSRTSGSWDTQYF. The chain links TRBV6-1 to TRBJ2-3; TRBD2 matches 13 bases. CDR1 is MNHNS, CDR2 SASEGT, per germline. This CDR3 is 15 amino acids long. With 6 bases clipped from V and 6 bases from J, the junction kept 6 bases outside the gene matches.

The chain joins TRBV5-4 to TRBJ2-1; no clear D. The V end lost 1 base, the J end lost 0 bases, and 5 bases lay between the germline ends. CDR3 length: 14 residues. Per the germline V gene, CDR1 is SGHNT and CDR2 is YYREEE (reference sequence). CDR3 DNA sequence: TGTGCCAGCAGCTTGTGGGACTCCTACAATGAGCAGTTCTTC. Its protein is CASSLWDSYNEQFF.

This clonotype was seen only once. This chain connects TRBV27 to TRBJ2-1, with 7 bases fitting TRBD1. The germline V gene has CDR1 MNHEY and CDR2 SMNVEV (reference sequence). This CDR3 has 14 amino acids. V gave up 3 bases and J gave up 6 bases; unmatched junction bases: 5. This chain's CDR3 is CASSLGRGLNEQFF. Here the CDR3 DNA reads TGTGCCAGCAGTTTGGGAAGGGGGCTCAATGAGCAGTTCTTC.

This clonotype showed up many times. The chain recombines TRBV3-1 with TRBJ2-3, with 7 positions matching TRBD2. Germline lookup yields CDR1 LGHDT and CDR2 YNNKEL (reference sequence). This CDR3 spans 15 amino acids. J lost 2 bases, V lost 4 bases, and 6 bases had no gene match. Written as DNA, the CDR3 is TGTGCCAGCAGCCCAACGGGACTACCCACAGATACGCAGTATTTT. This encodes CASSPTGLPTDTQYF.

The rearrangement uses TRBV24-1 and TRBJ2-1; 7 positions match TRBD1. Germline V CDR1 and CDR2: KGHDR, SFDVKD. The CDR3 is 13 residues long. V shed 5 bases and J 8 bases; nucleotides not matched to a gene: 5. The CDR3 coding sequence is TGTGCCACCAGTGGCAGGGGGACGGATGAGCAGTTCTTC. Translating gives CATSGRGTDEQFF.

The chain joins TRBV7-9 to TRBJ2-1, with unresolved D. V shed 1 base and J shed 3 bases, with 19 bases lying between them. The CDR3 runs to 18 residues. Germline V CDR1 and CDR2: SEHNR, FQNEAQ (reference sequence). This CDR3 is CASSLVHMRPYFYNEQFF. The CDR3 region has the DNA TGTGCCAGCAGCTTAGTACACATGCGACCCTACTTCTACAATGAGCAGTTCTTC. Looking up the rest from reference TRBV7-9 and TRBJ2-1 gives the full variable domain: DTGVSQNPRHKITKRGQNVTFRCDPISEHNRLYWYRQTLGQGPEFLTYFQNEAQLEKSRLLSDRFSAERPKGSFSTLEIQRTEQGDSAMYLCASSLVHMRPYFYNEQFFGPGTRLTVL.

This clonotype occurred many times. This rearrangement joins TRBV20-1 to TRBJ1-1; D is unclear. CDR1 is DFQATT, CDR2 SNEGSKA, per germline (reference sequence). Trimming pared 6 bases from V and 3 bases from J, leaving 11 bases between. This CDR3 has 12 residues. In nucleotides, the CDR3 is TGCAGTGCGTTCCGAGGAGACACTGAAGCTTTCTTT. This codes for CSAFRGDTEAFF.

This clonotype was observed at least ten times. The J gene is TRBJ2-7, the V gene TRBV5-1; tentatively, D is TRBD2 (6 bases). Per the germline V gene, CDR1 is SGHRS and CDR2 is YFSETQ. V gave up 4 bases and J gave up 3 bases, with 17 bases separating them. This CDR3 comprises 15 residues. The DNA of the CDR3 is TGCGCCAGCAGCCTGGAGCGGGCCAGAGACTACGAGCAGTACTTC. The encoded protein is CASSLERARDYEQYF.

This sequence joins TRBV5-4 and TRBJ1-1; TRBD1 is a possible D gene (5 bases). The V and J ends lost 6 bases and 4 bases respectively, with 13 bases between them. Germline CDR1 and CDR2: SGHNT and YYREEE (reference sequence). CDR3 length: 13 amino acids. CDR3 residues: CASTQGVGTEAFF. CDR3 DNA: TGTGCCAGCACCCAAGGGGTGGGCACTGAAGCTTTCTTT.

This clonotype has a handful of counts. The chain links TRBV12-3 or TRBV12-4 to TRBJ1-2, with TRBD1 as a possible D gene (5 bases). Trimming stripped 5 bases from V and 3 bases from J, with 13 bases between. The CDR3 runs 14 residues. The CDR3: CASSLGAPHYGYTF. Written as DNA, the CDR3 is TGTGCCAGCAGTCTCGGGGCGCCCCACTATGGCTACACCTTC.

The CDR3 region has the DNA TGCAGTGCTCTCCTAGCGGGAGAGGCGGAGACCCAGTACTTC. Amino acid sequence: CSALLAGEAETQYF. The V gene is TRBV20-1, the J gene TRBJ2-5, with 10 bases aligning to TRBD2. This CDR3 spans 14 amino acids. J was trimmed by 5 bases and V by 5 bases; bases with no gene match: 8. Germline V gene data show CDR1 as DFQATT and CDR2 as SNEGSKA (reference sequence).

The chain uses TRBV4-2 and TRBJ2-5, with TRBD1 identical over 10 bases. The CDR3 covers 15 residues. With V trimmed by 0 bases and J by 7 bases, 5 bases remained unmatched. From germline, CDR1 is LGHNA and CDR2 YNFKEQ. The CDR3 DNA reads TGTGCCAGCAGCCAAGAGACAGGGGGCTCGGGGACCCAGTACTTC. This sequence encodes CASSQETGGSGTQYF.

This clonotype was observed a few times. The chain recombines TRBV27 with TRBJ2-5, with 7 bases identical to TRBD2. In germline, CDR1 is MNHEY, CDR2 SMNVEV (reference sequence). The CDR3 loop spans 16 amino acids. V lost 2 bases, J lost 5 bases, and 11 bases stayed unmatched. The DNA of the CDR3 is TGTGCCAGCAGTTTAGCCCTCGGGTCCGGGGGGGAGACCCAGTACTTC. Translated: CASSLALGSGGETQYF.

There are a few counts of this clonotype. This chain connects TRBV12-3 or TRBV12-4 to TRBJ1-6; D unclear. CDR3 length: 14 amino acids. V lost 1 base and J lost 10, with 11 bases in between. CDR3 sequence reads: CASSLEGLGSPLHF. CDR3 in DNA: TGTGCCAGCAGTTTAGAAGGGCTGGGGTCACCCCTCCACTTT.

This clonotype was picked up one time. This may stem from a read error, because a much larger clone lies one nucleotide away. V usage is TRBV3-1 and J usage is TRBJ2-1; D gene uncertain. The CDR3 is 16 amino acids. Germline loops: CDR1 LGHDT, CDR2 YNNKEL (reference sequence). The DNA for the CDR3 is TGTGCCAGCAGCCAAGCATCATTAAATGCCTACAATGGGCAGTTCTTC. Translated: CASSQASLNAYNGQFF.

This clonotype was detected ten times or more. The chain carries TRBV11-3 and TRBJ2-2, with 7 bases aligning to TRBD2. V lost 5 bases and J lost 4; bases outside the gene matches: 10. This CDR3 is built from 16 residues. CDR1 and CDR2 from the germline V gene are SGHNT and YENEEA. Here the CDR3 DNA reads TGTGCCAGCAGCCCCACTCTGCGGGAGAGCACCGGGGAGCTGTTTTTT. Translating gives CASSPTLRESTGELFF.

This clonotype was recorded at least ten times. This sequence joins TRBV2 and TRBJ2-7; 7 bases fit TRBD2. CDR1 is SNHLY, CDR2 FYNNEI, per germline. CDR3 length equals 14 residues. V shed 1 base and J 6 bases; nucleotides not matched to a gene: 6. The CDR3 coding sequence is TGTGCCAGCAGTGAAGGCGGGAGTCTAGGCGAGCAGTACTTC. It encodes CASSEGGSLGEQYF.

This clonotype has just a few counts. The CDR3 region has the DNA TGTGCCAGCAGCTTAGTGGGGGCGGACCTCACAGATACGCAGTATTTT. Its protein is CASSLVGADLTDTQYF. V usage is TRBV11-1 and J usage is TRBJ2-3; D possibly corresponds to TRBD1 (6 bases). The V gene lost 1 base and the J gene lost 2 bases, with 13 bases spanning the gap. CDR1 is SGHAT, CDR2 FQDESV, per germline (reference sequence). The CDR3 contains 16 residues.

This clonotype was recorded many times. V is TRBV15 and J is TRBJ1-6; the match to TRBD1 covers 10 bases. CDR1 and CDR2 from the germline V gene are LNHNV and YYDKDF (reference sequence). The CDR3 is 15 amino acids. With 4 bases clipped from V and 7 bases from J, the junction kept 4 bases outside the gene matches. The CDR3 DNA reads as TGTGCCACCAGCAAGGGACAGGGGCAGAATTCACCCCTCCACTTT. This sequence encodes CATSKGQGQNSPLHF.

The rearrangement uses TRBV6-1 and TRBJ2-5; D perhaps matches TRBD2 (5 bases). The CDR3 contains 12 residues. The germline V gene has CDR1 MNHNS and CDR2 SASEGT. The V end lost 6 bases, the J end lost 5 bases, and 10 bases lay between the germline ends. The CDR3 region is CASRRAEETQYF. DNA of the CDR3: TGTGCCAGCAGGAGGGCCGAGGAGACCCAGTACTTC.

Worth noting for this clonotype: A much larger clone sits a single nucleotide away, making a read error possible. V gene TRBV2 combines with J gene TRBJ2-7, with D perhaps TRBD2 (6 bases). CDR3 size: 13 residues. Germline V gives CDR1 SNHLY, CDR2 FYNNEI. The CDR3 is CAISSGPLREQYF. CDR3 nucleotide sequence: TGTGCCATCAGTAGCGGACCCCTACGAGAGCAGTACTTC.

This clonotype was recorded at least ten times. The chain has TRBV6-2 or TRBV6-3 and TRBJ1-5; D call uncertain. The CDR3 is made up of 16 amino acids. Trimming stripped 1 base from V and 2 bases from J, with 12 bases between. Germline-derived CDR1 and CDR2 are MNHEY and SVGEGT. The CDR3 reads CASSYWVGSGNQPQHF. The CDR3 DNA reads TGTGCCAGCAGTTACTGGGTCGGGTCGGGCAATCAGCCCCAGCATTTT.